A selection of T cell receptor beta chains follows, all from one sample in a study of beta chain features in type 1 diabetes. Measured with immunoSEQ multiplex PCR; TCRdb has only the in-frame clones, and not every one. The sample records more than 550,000 clones, about 14% being singletons. What was sequenced was naive CD4+ T cells from blood. The receptor source for this set is a man younger than 30 with type 1 diabetes. Each CDR3 is given with its conserved first and last residue. Each record gives: CDR3 length, J gene, clone size, D gene, V gene, CDR3 DNA, CDR3 protein. D genes are given only for firm matches. Only part of the rows carry a size: once, few, many, or a class if the clone is expanded.

CDR3 length: 15; J gene: TRBJ1-1; clone size: -; D gene: TRBD1; V gene: TRBV7-9; CDR3 DNA: TGTGCCAGCAGCTTTGGGGCAGGGGGTTATACTGAAGCTTTCTTT; CDR3 protein: CASSFGAGGYTEAFF
CDR3 length: 17; J gene: TRBJ2-1; clone size: few; D gene: TRBD2; V gene: TRBV29-1; CDR3 DNA: TGCAGCGTTGAAGATCTTCACGGGTCTAGCGGCTACAATGAGCAGTTCTTC; CDR3 protein: CSVEDLHGSSGYNEQFF
CDR3 length: 15; J gene: TRBJ1-3; clone size: -; D gene: -; V gene: TRBV30; CDR3 DNA: TGTGCCTGGAGCCTTCTCCGGTTTGGCGGAAACACCATATATTTT; CDR3 protein: CAWSLLRFGGNTIYF
CDR3 length: 15; J gene: TRBJ2-7; clone size: few; D gene: -; V gene: TRBV19; CDR3 DNA: TGTGCCAGTAGTGATGGACCCCAATGGTCCTACGAGCAGTACTTC; CDR3 protein: CASSDGPQWSYEQYF
CDR3 length: 11; J gene: TRBJ2-1; clone size: few; D gene: -; V gene: TRBV10-3; CDR3 DNA: TGTGCCATCAGTGATAGGTATGAGCAGTTCTTC; CDR3 protein: CAISDRYEQFF
CDR3 length: 17; J gene: TRBJ2-3; clone size: -; D gene: TRBD2; V gene: TRBV11-2; CDR3 DNA: TGTGCCAGCAGCTGGGGAGGACTAGCGGGTAGCACAGATACGCAGTATTTT; CDR3 protein: CASSWGGLAGSTDTQYF
CDR3 length: 16; J gene: TRBJ1-3; clone size: -; D gene: -; V gene: TRBV18; CDR3 DNA: TGTGCCAGCTCACCCGTGTTGCAGGGATCTGGAAACACCATATATTTT; CDR3 protein: CASSPVLQGSGNTIYF
CDR3 length: 13; J gene: TRBJ1-1; clone size: few; D gene: -; V gene: TRBV29-1; CDR3 DNA: TGCAGCGTTGGCCCCAGGGCTGACACTGAAGCTTTCTTT; CDR3 protein: CSVGPRADTEAFF
CDR3 length: 12; J gene: TRBJ1-1; clone size: -; D gene: -; V gene: TRBV29-1; CDR3 DNA: TGCAGCGCCCGGACAGAGAACACTGAAGCTTTCTTT; CDR3 protein: CSARTENTEAFF
CDR3 length: 15; J gene: TRBJ1-5; clone size: -; D gene: TRBD1; V gene: TRBV5-1; CDR3 DNA: TGCGCCAGCAGCTACGGGACAGATAGCAATCAGCCCCAGCATTTT; CDR3 protein: CASSYGTDSNQPQHF
CDR3 length: 16; J gene: TRBJ1-2; clone size: few; D gene: -; V gene: TRBV4-2; CDR3 DNA: TGTGCCAGCAGCCAAGGGAGGCAGACACTTAACTATGGCTACACCTTC; CDR3 protein: CASSQGRQTLNYGYTF
CDR3 length: 14; J gene: TRBJ2-3; clone size: -; D gene: TRBD2; V gene: TRBV7-9; CDR3 DNA: TGTGCCAGCAGCGTGGGACTAGCGGAAGATACGCAGTATTTT; CDR3 protein: CASSVGLAEDTQYF
CDR3 length: 15; J gene: TRBJ2-1; clone size: -; D gene: -; V gene: TRBV7-2; CDR3 DNA: TGTGCCAGCAGATCTCGGGGGGCCCTGGGCAATGAGCAGTTCTTC; CDR3 protein: CASRSRGALGNEQFF
CDR3 length: 11; J gene: TRBJ2-2; clone size: few; D gene: -; V gene: TRBV28; CDR3 DNA: TGTGCCAGCAGCGGAGGCGGGGAGCTGTTTTTT; CDR3 protein: CASSGGGELFF
CDR3 length: 15; J gene: TRBJ1-1; clone size: many; D gene: -; V gene: TRBV4-3; CDR3 DNA: TGCGCCAGCAGCCACCGACGGTCCCTGAACACTGAAGCTTTCTTT; CDR3 protein: CASSHRRSLNTEAFF
CDR3 length: 13; J gene: TRBJ1-1; clone size: few; D gene: -; V gene: TRBV9; CDR3 DNA: TGTGCCAGCAGCGTCTCAGGGGACACTGAAGCTTTCTTT; CDR3 protein: CASSVSGDTEAFF
CDR3 length: 15; J gene: TRBJ2-3; clone size: few; D gene: -; V gene: TRBV7-8; CDR3 DNA: TGTGCCAGCAGCTTAGGGTCGCACAGCACAGATACGCAGTATTTT; CDR3 protein: CASSLGSHSTDTQYF
CDR3 length: 12; J gene: TRBJ1-1; clone size: -; D gene: -; V gene: TRBV30; CDR3 DNA: TGTGCCTGGTCCTCCACGGGCGGGGGAGCTTTCTTT; CDR3 protein: CAWSSTGGGAFF
CDR3 length: 15; J gene: TRBJ1-2; clone size: -; D gene: -; V gene: TRBV28; CDR3 DNA: TGTGCCAGCAGCTCTGGAAGTTCCGGGCCATATGGTTACACCTTC; CDR3 protein: CASSSGSSGPYGYTF
CDR3 length: 13; J gene: TRBJ2-1; clone size: -; D gene: -; V gene: TRBV28; CDR3 DNA: TGTGCCAGCAGTTTGGGCCGAGAAAATGAGCAGTTCTTC; CDR3 protein: CASSLGRENEQFF
CDR3 length: 14; J gene: TRBJ2-7; clone size: -; D gene: TRBD1; V gene: TRBV29-1; CDR3 DNA: TGCAGCTCCCGTACCGGGACAGGGAGCTACGAGCAGTACTTC; CDR3 protein: CSSRTGTGSYEQYF
CDR3 length: 14; J gene: TRBJ1-2; clone size: -; D gene: -; V gene: TRBV25-1; CDR3 DNA: TGTGCCAGCAGTATCCCGGGGATCAACTATGGCTACACCTTC; CDR3 protein: CASSIPGINYGYTF
CDR3 length: 12; J gene: TRBJ2-5; clone size: once; D gene: -; V gene: TRBV29-1; CDR3 DNA: TGCAGCGCCTCTGGTGGGGGGGAGACCCAGTACTTC; CDR3 protein: CSASGGGETQYF
CDR3 length: 14; J gene: TRBJ2-3; clone size: -; D gene: -; V gene: TRBV5-1; CDR3 DNA: TGCGCCAGCTCCCGCGAGCCAGCCACAGATACGCAGTATTTT; CDR3 protein: CASSREPATDTQYF
CDR3 length: 18; J gene: TRBJ2-3; clone size: -; D gene: TRBD2; V gene: TRBV2; CDR3 DNA: TGTGCCAGCAGGGGGCTGAATGCCGGGACTATCTTTGGAGATACGCAGTATTTT; CDR3 protein: CASRGLNAGTIFGDTQYF
CDR3 length: 15; J gene: TRBJ2-5; clone size: -; D gene: -; V gene: TRBV4-2; CDR3 DNA: TGTGCCAGCAGCCTCTTCTCGCAGGGTCTAGAGACCCAGTACTTC; CDR3 protein: CASSLFSQGLETQYF
CDR3 length: 14; J gene: TRBJ2-5; clone size: -; D gene: -; V gene: TRBV11-2; CDR3 DNA: TGTGCCAGCAGCTCAACCTCTGTCCAAGGGACCCAGTACTTC; CDR3 protein: CASSSTSVQGTQYF
CDR3 length: 14; J gene: TRBJ2-5; clone size: -; D gene: TRBD1; V gene: TRBV5-4; CDR3 DNA: TGTGCCAGCAGCTCAGGGACAGGGCAAGAGACCCAGTACTTC; CDR3 protein: CASSSGTGQETQYF
CDR3 length: 13; J gene: TRBJ2-1; clone size: -; D gene: TRBD2; V gene: TRBV4-1; CDR3 DNA: TGCGCCAGCAGCCACCCGGGGGGCAATGAGCAGTTCTTC; CDR3 protein: CASSHPGGNEQFF
CDR3 length: 15; J gene: TRBJ1-6; clone size: -; D gene: -; V gene: TRBV5-6; CDR3 DNA: TGTGCCAGCAGCCCCCCAGGGGCTCTTAATTCACCCCTCCACTTT; CDR3 protein: CASSPPGALNSPLHF
CDR3 length: 14; J gene: TRBJ1-5; clone size: few; D gene: -; V gene: TRBV6-5; CDR3 DNA: TGTGCCAGCAGTTGGACAGCAGGGCATCAGCCCCAGCATTTT; CDR3 protein: CASSWTAGHQPQHF
CDR3 length: 15; J gene: TRBJ1-1; clone size: -; D gene: -; V gene: TRBV9; CDR3 DNA: TGTGCCAGCAGCGTTCGTGTCGAAGTGGACACTGAAGCTTTCTTT; CDR3 protein: CASSVRVEVDTEAFF
CDR3 length: 16; J gene: TRBJ2-2; clone size: few; D gene: TRBD2; V gene: TRBV7-6; CDR3 DNA: TGTGCCAGCAGGCCCCCTACTAGCGCGAACACCGGGGAGCTGTTTTTT; CDR3 protein: CASRPPTSANTGELFF
CDR3 length: 16; J gene: TRBJ2-1; clone size: -; D gene: -; V gene: TRBV25-1; CDR3 DNA: TGTGCCAGCAGGGGCTATTCCGGTCGATCTCACAATGAGCAGTTCTTC; CDR3 protein: CASRGYSGRSHNEQFF
CDR3 length: 14; J gene: TRBJ1-5; clone size: -; D gene: -; V gene: TRBV6-1; CDR3 DNA: TGTGCCATCGCGAGGTCAGGGGCGGCCCAGCCCCAGCATTTT; CDR3 protein: CAIARSGAAQPQHF
CDR3 length: 14; J gene: TRBJ2-7; clone size: -; D gene: -; V gene: TRBV14; CDR3 DNA: TGTGCCAGCAGCCGGGGGCTGGCAGGTTACGAGCAGTACTTC; CDR3 protein: CASSRGLAGYEQYF
CDR3 length: 15; J gene: TRBJ2-4; clone size: -; D gene: TRBD2; V gene: TRBV7-9; CDR3 DNA: TGTGCCAGCAGCTTAGTTCTAGCGGGACTGAACATTCAGTACTTC; CDR3 protein: CASSLVLAGLNIQYF
CDR3 length: 11; J gene: TRBJ2-7; clone size: few; D gene: -; V gene: TRBV30; CDR3 DNA: TGTGCCTGGAGTCCGGGCTACGAGCAGTACTTC; CDR3 protein: CAWSPGYEQYF
CDR3 length: 16; J gene: TRBJ2-7; clone size: -; D gene: -; V gene: TRBV5-6; CDR3 DNA: TGTGCCAGCAGCCCCCCAGGATCGGGAACGACCTACGAGCAGTACTTC; CDR3 protein: CASSPPGSGTTYEQYF
CDR3 length: 14; J gene: TRBJ2-1; clone size: -; D gene: TRBD2; V gene: TRBV25-1; CDR3 DNA: TGTGCCAGTTACGACGGGACTAGCCACAATGAGCAGTTCTTC; CDR3 protein: CASYDGTSHNEQFF
CDR3 length: 12; J gene: TRBJ1-4; clone size: few; D gene: TRBD1; V gene: TRBV30; CDR3 DNA: TGTGCCTGGAGTAAGGAATCGGGACAGGGATTTTTT; CDR3 protein: CAWSKESGQGFF
CDR3 length: 16; J gene: TRBJ2-3; clone size: few; D gene: TRBD2; V gene: TRBV27; CDR3 DNA: TGTGCCAGCAGTCCCAGACTAGCGTCCATCACAGATACGCAGTATTTT; CDR3 protein: CASSPRLASITDTQYF
CDR3 length: 13; J gene: TRBJ1-2; clone size: -; D gene: -; V gene: TRBV30; CDR3 DNA: TGTGCCTGGAGTGTTGGCAGAGACTATGGCTACACCTTC; CDR3 protein: CAWSVGRDYGYTF
CDR3 length: 12; J gene: TRBJ2-7; clone size: -; D gene: -; V gene: TRBV5-1; CDR3 DNA: TGCGCCAGCAGCTATAAAGAGGGCAATTCGTTCTTC; CDR3 protein: CASSYKEGNSFF
CDR3 length: 19; J gene: TRBJ2-4; clone size: -; D gene: TRBD2; V gene: TRBV7-9; CDR3 DNA: TGTGCCAGCAGCCCGGGGACTAGCGGGGCGAAACTAGCCAAAAACATTCAGTACTTC; CDR3 protein: CASSPGTSGAKLAKNIQYF
CDR3 length: 12; J gene: TRBJ1-2; clone size: -; D gene: -; V gene: TRBV11-2; CDR3 DNA: TGTGCCAGCAGCTCCGACAACTATGGCTACACCTTC; CDR3 protein: CASSSDNYGYTF
CDR3 length: 14; J gene: TRBJ2-1; clone size: -; D gene: -; V gene: TRBV4-2; CDR3 DNA: TGTGCCAGCAGCCCCCGGGCTCTGGGGATCGAGCAGTTCTTC; CDR3 protein: CASSPRALGIEQFF
CDR3 length: 15; J gene: TRBJ2-5; clone size: -; D gene: -; V gene: TRBV30; CDR3 DNA: TGTGCCTGGAGTCCGATTCTGGGACGGTTCGAGACCCAGTACTTC; CDR3 protein: CAWSPILGRFETQYF
CDR3 length: 14; J gene: TRBJ1-5; clone size: -; D gene: -; V gene: TRBV4-1; CDR3 DNA: TGCGCCAGCAGCCAAGATTTCGGGGCTCAGCCCCAGCATTTT; CDR3 protein: CASSQDFGAQPQHF